The 21 T cell receptor beta chains reported below all come from one sample, sequenced in a study of cytomegalovirus exposure and HLA in healthy donors. Both 60 Vbeta primers and 13 Jbeta primers went into the PCR. The protocol was immunoSEQ multiplex PCR, while the TCRdb copy is restricted to in-frame clones and leaves out a portion. The table includes fewer than 35,000 clones, approximately 87% detected once. Sequencing used PBMCs. The source is a boy between 10 and 17 years old in good health and CMV-seronegative.

V and J are TRBV7-9 and TRBJ2-2; D is perhaps TRBD1 (5 bases). This CDR3 is built from 13 residues. Germline V lookup: CDR1 SEHNR, CDR2 FQNEAQ (reference sequence). Trimming cost V 3 bases and J 7 bases, with 9 bases left between them. The CDR3 DNA follows: TGTGCCAGCAGCTTCAGGGTTAGCGGGGAGCTGTTTTTT. Protein product: CASSFRVSGELFF.

This chain's CDR3 is CSVEGQQGYGYTF. CDR3 DNA: TGCAGCGTTGAAGGCCAACAGGGCTATGGCTACACCTTC. The rearrangement links TRBV29-1 to TRBJ1-2, with D perhaps matching TRBD1 (6 bases). Trimming took 1 base from V and 4 from J, leaving 10 bases between them. Per the germline V gene, CDR1 is SQVTM and CDR2 is ANQGSEA. CDR3 length equals 13 residues.

V usage is TRBV5-1 and J usage is TRBJ1-2, with TRBD1 identical over 8 bases. From germline, CDR1 is SGHRS and CDR2 YFSETQ. This CDR3 has 14 residues. V was clipped by 4 bases and J by 3 bases; unmatched bases: 5. The CDR3 nucleotides are TGCGCCAGCAGCGGACAGGGAGGGGACTATGGCTACACCTTC. It specifies CASSGQGGDYGYTF.

The chain joins TRBV7-9 to TRBJ1-2, with D unresolved. The CDR3 runs 13 residues. Germline V gives CDR1 SEHNR, CDR2 FQNEAQ (reference sequence). V was shortened by 1 base and J by 2 bases, with 5 bases between the two germline ends. In DNA form, the CDR3 reads TGTGCCAGCAGCTTAGATCAGAACTATGGCTACACCTTC. Translating gives CASSLDQNYGYTF.

The J gene is TRBJ2-7, the V gene TRBV6-5, with TRBD1 identical over 9 bases. Looked up from germline, CDR1 is MNHEY and CDR2 is SVGAGI. After removal of 6 bases from V and 3 bases from J, the junction contained 9 bases not matched to a gene. The CDR3 runs to 15 residues. The CDR3 spells CASRTTGTGLYEQYF. The CDR3 coding sequence is TGTGCCAGCAGGACCACCGGGACAGGGCTCTACGAGCAGTACTTC.

Comments on this clone: This same CDR3 is encoded by further DNA sequences in the sample. The chain uses TRBV6-1 and TRBJ1-6; no clear D gene. Trimming took off 0 bases at V and 2 bases at J, with 8 bases between the two ends. The germline V gene has CDR1 MNHNS and CDR2 SASEGT. This CDR3 is 16 amino acids long. The CDR3: CASSEALEPYNSPLHF. CDR3 coding DNA: TGTGCCAGCAGTGAAGCGCTGGAGCCCTATAATTCACCCCTCCACTTT.

The chain carries TRBV16 and TRBJ2-3, with D perhaps matching TRBD1 (5 bases). Germline V gives CDR1 KGHSY, CDR2 FQNENV. The CDR3 runs 16 residues. Between the trimmed V and J ends, which lost 0 bases and 0 bases, there was a span of 10 bases. The CDR3 DNA follows: TGTGCCAGCAGCCAATCTAAGACAGCTAGCACAGATACGCAGTATTTT. Translated, it gives CASSQSKTASTDTQYF.

The J gene is TRBJ1-1, the V gene TRBV6-5; 7 bases match TRBD1. Trimming took 6 bases from V and 2 from J; bases not matched to a gene: 6. The germline CDR1 and CDR2 sequences are MNHEY and SVGAGI. This CDR3 contains 14 residues. The CDR3 region has the DNA TGTGCCAGCAGCTACAGGGGTGTTAACACTGAAGCTTTCTTT. It yields the protein CASSYRGVNTEAFF.

This chain uses TRBV6-6 with TRBJ1-6; D is perhaps TRBD1 (5 bases). The V end was cut by 2 bases, the J end by 1 base, with 6 bases between. The CDR3 is 15 residues long. Germline values: CDR1 MNHNY, CDR2 SVGAGI (reference sequence). The CDR3 sequence: CASSYGASYNSPLHF. As DNA, the CDR3 is TGTGCCAGCAGTTACGGGGCTTCCTATAATTCACCCCTCCACTTT.

The chain joins TRBV5-1 to TRBJ1-2; 7 bases align to TRBD1. The CDR3 length is 13 residues. The V segment lost 3 bases and the J segment 8 bases; nucleotides outside the gene matches: 7. Germline CDR1 SGHRS, CDR2 YFSETQ. The CDR3 DNA sequence: TGCGCCAGCAGCTCCTATGACAGGGTCGGCTACACCTTC. This gives the protein CASSSYDRVGYTF.

J is TRBJ2-2 and V is TRBV27, with D perhaps TRBD1 (5 bases). This CDR3 is 15 amino acids long. The germline V and J ends were trimmed by 6 bases and 1 base, with 12 bases remaining between them. Germline assignment: CDR1 MNHEY and CDR2 SMNVEV (reference sequence). The CDR3 DNA reads as TGTGCCAGCAGCCTGAGAAGGGGGAACACCGGGGAGCTGTTTTTT. It specifies CASSLRRGNTGELFF.

The chain is built from TRBV6-1 and TRBJ1-5; D is undetermined. The V gene's germline CDR1 is MNHNS and CDR2 SASEGT. The CDR3 is 15 amino acids. Trimming removed 7 bases from V and 2 bases from J, with 15 bases in between. In nucleotides, the CDR3 is TGTGCCAGCACCCCCTCCCCGGGAGGCAATCAGCCCCAGCATTTT. Protein: CASTPSPGGNQPQHF.

The V gene is TRBV5-1, the J gene TRBJ2-1; a weak D match, TRBD2 (6 bases). The length of the CDR3 is 18 residues. CDR1 is SGHRS, CDR2 YFSETQ, per germline. Between the trimmed V and J ends, which lost 0 bases and 0 bases, there was a span of 16 bases. The DNA of the CDR3 is TGCGCCAGCAGCTTGGCTTTACTAGCCGGGATCTCCTACAATGAGCAGTTCTTC. It translates to CASSLALLAGISYNEQFF.

The V and J genes are TRBV13 and TRBJ1-1; D perhaps matches TRBD1 (5 bases). The CDR3 runs 14 residues. Germline V lookup: CDR1 PRHDT, CDR2 FYEKMQ (reference sequence). Trimming took 3 bases from V and 3 from J, leaving 11 bases between them. The CDR3: CASSFFGRDTEAFF. For the CDR3, the DNA is TGTGCCAGCAGCTTCTTCGGCAGGGACACTGAAGCTTTCTTT.

The chain recombines TRBV10-3 with TRBJ1-5; D is uncertain. Germline lookup yields CDR1 ENHRY and CDR2 SYGVKD. The V gene lost 3 bases and the J gene lost 0 bases, with 9 bases spanning the gap. The CDR3 consists of 15 residues. CDR3 loop: CAISEEGGSNQPQHF. CDR3 DNA: TGTGCCATCAGTGAAGAGGGCGGTAGCAATCAGCCCCAGCATTTT.

The rearrangement joins TRBV6-1 to TRBJ1-2; TRBD1 matches 11 bases. The CDR3 length is 13 residues. Trimming removed 6 bases from V and 8 bases from J; junction bases left unmatched: 5. Germline CDR1 and CDR2: MNHNS and SASEGT. The CDR3 sequence is CASSMDRGQGYTF. CDR3 coding DNA: TGTGCCAGCAGCATGGACAGGGGGCAAGGCTACACCTTC.

This chain uses TRBV19 with TRBJ2-7; 8 nucleotides agree with TRBD1. CDR1 and CDR2 (germline): LNHDA, SQIVND (reference sequence). The CDR3 sequence is 13 residues long. V was clipped by 1 base and J by 7 bases; unmatched bases: 3. CDR3 loop: CASSIGTGREQYF. CDR3 bases: TGTGCCAGTAGTATAGGGACAGGGAGAGAGCAGTACTTC. Drawing the rest from reference TRBV19 and TRBJ2-7, the complete variable domain is DGGITQSPKYLFRKEGQNVTLSCEQNLNHDAMYWYRQDPGQGLRLIYYSQIVNDFQKGDIAEGYSVSREKKESFPLTVTSAQKNPTAFYLCASSIGTGREQYFGPGTRLTVT.

The chain is built from TRBV7-2 and TRBJ1-2, with no clear D. This CDR3 is built from 14 residues. The V end lost 1 base, the J end lost 4 bases, and 10 bases lay between the germline ends. Germline V CDR1 and CDR2: SGHTA, FQGNSA. For the CDR3, the DNA is TGTGCCAGCAGCTTAGTGAAACAGAGCTATGGCTACACCTTC. Encoded protein: CASSLVKQSYGYTF.

This CDR3 is CASHAGQPNTGELFF. The CDR3 DNA follows: TGCGCCAGCCACGCGGGACAGCCCAACACCGGGGAGCTGTTTTTT. The gene calls are TRBV5-1 and TRBJ2-2; TRBD1 is a possible D gene (7 bases). This CDR3 region has 15 residues. V shed 7 bases and J shed 2 bases, with 15 bases lying between them. Germline V gene data show CDR1 as SGHRS and CDR2 as YFSETQ.

J is TRBJ2-1 and V is TRBV7-6; D call uncertain. The CDR3 runs 12 residues. V shed 9 bases and J shed 1 base, with 7 bases lying between them. From germline, CDR1 is SGHVS and CDR2 FNYEAQ. The chain's CDR3 is CASHNSYNEQFF. CDR3 DNA: TGTGCCAGTCACAATTCCTACAATGAGCAGTTCTTC.

This clone was seen only once. The CDR3: CASSQDGVGGQDYNEQFF. CDR3 in DNA: TGCGCCAGCAGCCAAGATGGGGTTGGTGGACAGGACTACAATGAGCAGTTCTTC. This rearrangement joins TRBV4-1 to TRBJ2-1, with 7 bases that match TRBD1. The germline CDR1 and CDR2 sequences are MGHRA and YSYEKL. This CDR3 comprises 18 residues. V dropped 0 bases and J dropped 3; count of bases not matched to a gene: 11.